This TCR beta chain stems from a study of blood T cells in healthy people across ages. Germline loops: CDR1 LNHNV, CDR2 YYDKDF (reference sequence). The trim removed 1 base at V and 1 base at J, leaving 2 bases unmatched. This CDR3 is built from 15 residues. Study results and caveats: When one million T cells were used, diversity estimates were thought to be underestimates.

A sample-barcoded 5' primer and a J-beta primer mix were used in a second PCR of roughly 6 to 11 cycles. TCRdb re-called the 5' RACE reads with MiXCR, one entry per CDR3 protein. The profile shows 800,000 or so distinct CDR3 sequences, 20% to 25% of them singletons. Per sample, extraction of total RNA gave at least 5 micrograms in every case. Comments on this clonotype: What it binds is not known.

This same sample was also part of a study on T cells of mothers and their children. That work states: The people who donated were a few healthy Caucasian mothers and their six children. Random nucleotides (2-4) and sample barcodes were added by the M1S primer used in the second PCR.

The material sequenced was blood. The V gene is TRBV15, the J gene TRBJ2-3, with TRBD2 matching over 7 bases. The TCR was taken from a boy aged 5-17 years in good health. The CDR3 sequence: CATSRGSGGTDTQYF. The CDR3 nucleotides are TGTGCCACCAGCAGAGGAAGCGGGGGCACAGATACGCAGTATTTT. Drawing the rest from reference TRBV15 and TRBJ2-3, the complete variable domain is DAMVIQNPRYQVTQFGKPVTLSCSQTLNHNVMYWYQQKSSQAPKLLFHYYDKDFNNEADTPDNFQSRRPNTSFCFLDIRSPGLGDTAMYLCATSRGSGGTDTQYFGPGTRLTVL.